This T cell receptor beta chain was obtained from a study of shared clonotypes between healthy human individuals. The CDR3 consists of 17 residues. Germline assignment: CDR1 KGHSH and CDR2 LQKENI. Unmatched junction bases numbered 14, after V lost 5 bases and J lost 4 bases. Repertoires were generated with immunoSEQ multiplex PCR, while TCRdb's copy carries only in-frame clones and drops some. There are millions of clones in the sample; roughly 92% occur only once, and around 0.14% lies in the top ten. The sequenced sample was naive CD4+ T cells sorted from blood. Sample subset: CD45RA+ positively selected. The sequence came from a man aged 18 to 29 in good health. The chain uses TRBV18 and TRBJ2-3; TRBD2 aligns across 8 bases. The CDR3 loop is CASSTLGSSGRADTQYF. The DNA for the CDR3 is TGTGCCAGCTCAACATTGGGATCCAGCGGGAGAGCAGATACGCAGTATTTT.